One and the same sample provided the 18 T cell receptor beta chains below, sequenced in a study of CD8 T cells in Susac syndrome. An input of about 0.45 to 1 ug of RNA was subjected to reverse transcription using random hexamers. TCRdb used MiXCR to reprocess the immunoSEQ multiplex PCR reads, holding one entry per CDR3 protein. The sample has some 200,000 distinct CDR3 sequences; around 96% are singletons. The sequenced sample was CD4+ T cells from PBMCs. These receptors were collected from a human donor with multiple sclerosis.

CDR3 DNA: TGCAGTGCTAGAGTGGGGTCCGGACTAGCGGTCGACTCCCTATGGGAGCAGTTCTTC. Its protein product is CSARVGSGLAVDSLWEQFF. V usage is TRBV20-1 and J usage is TRBJ2-1, with TRBD2 matching over 10 bases. V dropped 1 base and J dropped 10; count of bases not matched to a gene: 22. The CDR3 totals 19 residues. Germline CDR1 reads DFQATT; CDR2 reads SNEGSKA (reference sequence).

The CDR3 DNA sequence: TGTGCCAGCAGTAGACTGCATGACTCCCCGGATACGCAGTATTTT. It is translated as CASSRLHDSPDTQYF. The chain joins TRBV6-6 to TRBJ2-3; D unresolved. The V end was cut by 5 bases, the J end by 6 bases, with 18 bases between. Germline V lookup: CDR1 MNHNY, CDR2 SVGAGI (reference sequence). The CDR3 spans 15 residues.

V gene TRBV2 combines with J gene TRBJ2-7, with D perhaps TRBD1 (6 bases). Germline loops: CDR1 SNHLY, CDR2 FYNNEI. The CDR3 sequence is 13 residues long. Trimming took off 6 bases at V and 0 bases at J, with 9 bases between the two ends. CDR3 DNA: TGTGCCAGCAGGTGGGACACCTCCTACGAGCAGTACTTC. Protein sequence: CASRWDTSYEQYF.

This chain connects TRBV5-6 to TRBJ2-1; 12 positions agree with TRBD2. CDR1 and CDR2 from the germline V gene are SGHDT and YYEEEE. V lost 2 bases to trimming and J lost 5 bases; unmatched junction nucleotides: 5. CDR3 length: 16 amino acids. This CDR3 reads CASSFRTSGTDNEQFF. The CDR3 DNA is TGTGCCAGCAGCTTTCGGACTAGCGGGACCGACAATGAGCAGTTCTTC.

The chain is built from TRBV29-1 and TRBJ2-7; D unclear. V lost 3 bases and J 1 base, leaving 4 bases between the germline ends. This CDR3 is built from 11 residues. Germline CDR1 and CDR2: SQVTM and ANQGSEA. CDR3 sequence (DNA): TGCAGCGTTGACATTTCCTACGAGCAGTACTTC. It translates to CSVDISYEQYF.

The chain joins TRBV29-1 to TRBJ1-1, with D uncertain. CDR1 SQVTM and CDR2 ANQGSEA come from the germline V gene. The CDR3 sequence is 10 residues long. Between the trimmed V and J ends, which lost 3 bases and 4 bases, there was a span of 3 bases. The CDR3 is CSVEGTEAFF. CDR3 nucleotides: TGCAGCGTTGAGGGCACTGAAGCTTTCTTT.

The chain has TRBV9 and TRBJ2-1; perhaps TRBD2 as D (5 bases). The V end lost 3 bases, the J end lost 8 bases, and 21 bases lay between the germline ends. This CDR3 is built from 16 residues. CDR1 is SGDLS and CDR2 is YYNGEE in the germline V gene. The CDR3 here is CASSALQSHGVDEQFF. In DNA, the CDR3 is TGTGCCAGCAGCGCCCTCCAATCCCACGGGGTCGATGAGCAGTTCTTC.

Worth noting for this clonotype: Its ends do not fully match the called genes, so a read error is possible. This chain's CDR3 is CASRQEDNRGTEAFF. As DNA, the CDR3 is TGTGCCAGCAGACAAGAGGACAACCGAGGCACTGAAGCTTTCTTT. The chain is built from TRBV4-2 and TRBJ1-1; a possible D gene is TRBD1 (5 bases). The CDR3 has 15 amino acids. The germline V gene encodes CDR1 LGHNA and CDR2 YNFKEQ.

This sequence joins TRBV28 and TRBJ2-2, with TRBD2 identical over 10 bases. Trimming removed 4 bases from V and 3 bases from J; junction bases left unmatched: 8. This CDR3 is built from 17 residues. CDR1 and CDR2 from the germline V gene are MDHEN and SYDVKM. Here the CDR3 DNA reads TGTGCCAGCAGTTCACCGACTAGCGGGCTGTACACCGGGGAGCTGTTTTTT. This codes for CASSSPTSGLYTGELFF.

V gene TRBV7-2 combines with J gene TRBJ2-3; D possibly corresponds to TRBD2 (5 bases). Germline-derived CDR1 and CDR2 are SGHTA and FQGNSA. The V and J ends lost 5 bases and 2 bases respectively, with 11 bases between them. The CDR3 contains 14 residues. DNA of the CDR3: TGTGCCAGCAGCCAGACTAACCCCACAGATACGCAGTATTTT. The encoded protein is CASSQTNPTDTQYF.

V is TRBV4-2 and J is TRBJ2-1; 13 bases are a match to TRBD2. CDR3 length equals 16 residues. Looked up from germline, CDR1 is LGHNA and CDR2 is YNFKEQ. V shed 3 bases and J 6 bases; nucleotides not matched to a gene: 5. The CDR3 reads CASSHGTSGVSNEQFF. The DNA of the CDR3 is TGTGCCAGCAGCCACGGGACTAGCGGGGTCTCCAATGAGCAGTTCTTC.

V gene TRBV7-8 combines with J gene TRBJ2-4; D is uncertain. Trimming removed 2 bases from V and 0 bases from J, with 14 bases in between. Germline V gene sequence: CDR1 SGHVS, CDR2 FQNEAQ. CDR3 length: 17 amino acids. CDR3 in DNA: TGTGCCAGCAGCTTACGTGGAGACGTACTAGCCAAAAACATTCAGTACTTC. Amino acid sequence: CASSLRGDVLAKNIQYF.

The CDR3 loop is CASSQGSGPLEQYF. CDR3 DNA sequence: TGTGCCAGCAGCCAAGGTAGCGGCCCCCTCGAGCAGTACTTC. This chain connects TRBV3-1 to TRBJ2-7; tentative D call: TRBD2 (6 bases). The V and J ends lost 1 base and 6 bases respectively, with 13 bases between them. The length of the CDR3 is 14 residues. CDR1 is LGHDT, CDR2 YNNKEL, per germline (reference sequence).

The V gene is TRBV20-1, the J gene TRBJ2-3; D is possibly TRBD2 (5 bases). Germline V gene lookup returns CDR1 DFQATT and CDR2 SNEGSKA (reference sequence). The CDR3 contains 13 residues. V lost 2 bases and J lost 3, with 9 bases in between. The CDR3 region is CSARRRTTDTQYF. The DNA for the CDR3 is TGCAGTGCTAGACGGCGGACTACAGATACGCAGTATTTT.

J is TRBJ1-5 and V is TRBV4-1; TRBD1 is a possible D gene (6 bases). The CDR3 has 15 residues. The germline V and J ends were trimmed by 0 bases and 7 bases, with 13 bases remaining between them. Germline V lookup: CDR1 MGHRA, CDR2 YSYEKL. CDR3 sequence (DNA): TGCGCCAGCAGCCAAGATAGGGGGGGTAGGCAGCCCCAGCATTTT. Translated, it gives CASSQDRGGRQPQHF.

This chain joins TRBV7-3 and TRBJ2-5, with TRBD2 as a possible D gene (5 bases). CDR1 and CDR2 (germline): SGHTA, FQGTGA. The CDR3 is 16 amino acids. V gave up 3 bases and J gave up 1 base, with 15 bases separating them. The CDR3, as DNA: TGTGCCAGCAGCTTTACTGGAAGGACTCGCCAAGAGACCCAGTACTTC. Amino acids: CASSFTGRTRQETQYF. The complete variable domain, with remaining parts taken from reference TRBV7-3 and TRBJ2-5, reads GAGVSQTPSNKVTEKGKYVELRCDPISGHTALYWYRQSLGQGPEFLIYFQGTGAADDSGLPNDRFFAVRPEGSVSTLKIQRTERGDSAVYLCASSFTGRTRQETQYFGPGTRLLVL.

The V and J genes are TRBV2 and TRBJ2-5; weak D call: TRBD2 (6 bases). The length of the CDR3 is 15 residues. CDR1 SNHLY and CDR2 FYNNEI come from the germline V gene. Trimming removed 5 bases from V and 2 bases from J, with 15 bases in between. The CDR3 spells CASSTARGSQETQYF. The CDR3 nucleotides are TGTGCCAGCAGTACCGCGCGGGGCAGTCAAGAGACCCAGTACTTC.

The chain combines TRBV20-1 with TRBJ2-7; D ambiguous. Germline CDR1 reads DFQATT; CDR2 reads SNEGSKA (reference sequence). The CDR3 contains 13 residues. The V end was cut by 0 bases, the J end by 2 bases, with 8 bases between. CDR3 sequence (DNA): TGCAGTGCTAGAGATCCCCAAACCTACGAGCAGTACTTC. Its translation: CSARDPQTYEQYF.